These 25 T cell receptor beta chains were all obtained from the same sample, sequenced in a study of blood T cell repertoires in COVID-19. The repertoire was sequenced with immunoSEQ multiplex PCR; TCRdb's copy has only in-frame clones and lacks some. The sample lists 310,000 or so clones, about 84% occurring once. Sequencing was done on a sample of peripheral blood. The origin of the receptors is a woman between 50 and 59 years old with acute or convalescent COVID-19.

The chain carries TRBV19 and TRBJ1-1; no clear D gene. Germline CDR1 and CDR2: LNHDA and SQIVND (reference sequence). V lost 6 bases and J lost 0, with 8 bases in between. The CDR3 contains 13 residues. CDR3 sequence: CASRRGVNTEAFF. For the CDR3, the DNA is TGTGCCAGTAGGCGGGGAGTGAACACTGAAGCTTTCTTT.

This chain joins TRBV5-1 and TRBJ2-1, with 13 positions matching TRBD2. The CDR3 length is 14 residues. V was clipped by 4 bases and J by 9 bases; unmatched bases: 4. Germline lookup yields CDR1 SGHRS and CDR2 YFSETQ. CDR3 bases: TGCGCCAGCAGCGGGAGACTAGCGGGAGGTGAGCAGTTCTTC. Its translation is CASSGRLAGGEQFF.

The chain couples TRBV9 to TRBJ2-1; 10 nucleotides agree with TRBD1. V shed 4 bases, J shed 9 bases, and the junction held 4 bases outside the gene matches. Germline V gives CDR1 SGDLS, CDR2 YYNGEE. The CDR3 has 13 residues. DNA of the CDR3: TGTGCCAGCAGCACATGGGACAGGGGTGAGCAGTTCTTC. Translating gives CASSTWDRGEQFF.

CDR3 residues: CASSYGPRVTEAFF. The DNA for the CDR3 is TGTGCCAGCAGTTACGGGCCCCGTGTCACTGAAGCTTTCTTT. The chain is built from TRBV6-5 and TRBJ1-1; D gene unclear. The CDR3 consists of 14 residues. V was cut by 2 bases and J by 4 bases, with 11 bases left in between. The germline V gene encodes CDR1 MNHEY and CDR2 SVGAGI.

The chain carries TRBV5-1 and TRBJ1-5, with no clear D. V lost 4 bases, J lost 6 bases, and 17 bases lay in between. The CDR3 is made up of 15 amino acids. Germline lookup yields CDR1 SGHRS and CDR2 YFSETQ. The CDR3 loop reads CASSPTAGRGQPQHF. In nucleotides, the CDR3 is TGCGCCAGCAGCCCAACGGCGGGCCGGGGTCAGCCCCAGCATTTT.

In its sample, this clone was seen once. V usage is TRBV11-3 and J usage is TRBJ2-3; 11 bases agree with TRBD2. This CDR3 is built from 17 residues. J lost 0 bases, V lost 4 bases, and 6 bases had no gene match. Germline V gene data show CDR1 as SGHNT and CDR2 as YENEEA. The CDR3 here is CASSSRLAGSSTDTQYF. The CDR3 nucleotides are TGTGCCAGCAGCTCAAGACTAGCGGGATCTAGCACAGATACGCAGTATTTT.

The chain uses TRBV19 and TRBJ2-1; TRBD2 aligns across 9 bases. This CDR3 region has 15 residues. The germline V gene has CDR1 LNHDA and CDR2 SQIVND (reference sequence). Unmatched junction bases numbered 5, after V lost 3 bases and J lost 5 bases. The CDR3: CASSIRGRENNEQFF. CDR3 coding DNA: TGTGCCAGTAGTATTCGCGGGAGGGAAAACAATGAGCAGTTCTTC.

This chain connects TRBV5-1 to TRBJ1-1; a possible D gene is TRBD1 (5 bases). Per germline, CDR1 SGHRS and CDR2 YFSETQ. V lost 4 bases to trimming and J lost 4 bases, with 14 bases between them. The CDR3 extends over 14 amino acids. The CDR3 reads CASSRGGAVTEAFF. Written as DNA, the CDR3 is TGCGCCAGCAGCCGAGGAGGGGCGGTCACTGAAGCTTTCTTT.

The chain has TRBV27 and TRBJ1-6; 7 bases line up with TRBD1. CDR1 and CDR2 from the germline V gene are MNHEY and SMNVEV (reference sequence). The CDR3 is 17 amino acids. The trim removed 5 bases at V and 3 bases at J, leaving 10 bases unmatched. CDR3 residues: CASSNRDSHFYNSPLHF. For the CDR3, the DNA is TGTGCCAGCAGTAACCGGGACAGTCATTTCTATAATTCACCCCTCCACTTT.

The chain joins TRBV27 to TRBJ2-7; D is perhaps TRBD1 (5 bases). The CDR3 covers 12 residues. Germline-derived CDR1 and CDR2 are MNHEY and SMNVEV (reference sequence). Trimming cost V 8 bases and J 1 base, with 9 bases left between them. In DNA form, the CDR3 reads TGTGCCAGCCAGGGTAGATCCTACGAGCAGTACTTC. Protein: CASQGRSYEQYF.

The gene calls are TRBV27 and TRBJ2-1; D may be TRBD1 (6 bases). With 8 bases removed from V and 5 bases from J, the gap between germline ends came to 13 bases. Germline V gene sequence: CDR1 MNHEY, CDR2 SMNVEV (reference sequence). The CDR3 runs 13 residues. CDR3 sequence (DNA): TGTGCCAGCCGGACAGTCCTTAACAATGAGCAGTTCTTC. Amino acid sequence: CASRTVLNNEQFF.

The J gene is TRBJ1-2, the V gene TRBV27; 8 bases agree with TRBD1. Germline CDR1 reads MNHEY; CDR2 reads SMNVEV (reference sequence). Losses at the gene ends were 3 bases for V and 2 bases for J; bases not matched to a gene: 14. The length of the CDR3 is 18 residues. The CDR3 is CASSFNIVGTGPNYGYTF. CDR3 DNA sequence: TGTGCCAGCAGTTTTAATATAGTTGGGACAGGCCCCAACTATGGCTACACCTTC.

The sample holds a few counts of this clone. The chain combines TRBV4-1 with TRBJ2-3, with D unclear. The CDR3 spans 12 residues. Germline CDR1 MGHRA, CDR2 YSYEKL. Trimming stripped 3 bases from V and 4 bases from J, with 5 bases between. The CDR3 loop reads CASSQAADTQYF. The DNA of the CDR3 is TGCGCCAGCAGCCAGGCTGCAGATACGCAGTATTTT.

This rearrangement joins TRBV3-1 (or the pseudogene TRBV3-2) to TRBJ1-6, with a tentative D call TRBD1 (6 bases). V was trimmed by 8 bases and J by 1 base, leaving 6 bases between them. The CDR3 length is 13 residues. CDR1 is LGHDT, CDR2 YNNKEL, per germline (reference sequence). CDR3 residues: CASGQSYNSPLHF. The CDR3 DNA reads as TGTGCCAGCGGACAGTCCTATAATTCACCCCTCCACTTT.

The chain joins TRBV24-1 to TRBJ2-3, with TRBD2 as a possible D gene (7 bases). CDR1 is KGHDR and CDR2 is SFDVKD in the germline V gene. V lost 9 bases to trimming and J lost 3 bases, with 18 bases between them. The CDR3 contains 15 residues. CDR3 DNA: TGTGCCACCGCCCTGGGGGGGCAGAGTACAGATACGCAGTATTTT. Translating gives CATALGGQSTDTQYF.

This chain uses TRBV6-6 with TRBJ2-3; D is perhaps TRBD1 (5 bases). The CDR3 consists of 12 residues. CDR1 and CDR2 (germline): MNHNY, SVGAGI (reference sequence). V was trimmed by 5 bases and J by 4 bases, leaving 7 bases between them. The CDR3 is CASSPQADTQYF. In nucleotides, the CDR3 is TGTGCCAGCAGTCCACAGGCAGATACGCAGTATTTT.

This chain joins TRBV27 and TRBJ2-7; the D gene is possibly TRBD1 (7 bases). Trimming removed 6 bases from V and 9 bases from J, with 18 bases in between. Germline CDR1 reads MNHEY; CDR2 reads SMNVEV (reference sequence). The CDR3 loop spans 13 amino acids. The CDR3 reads CASRRPQGEVQYF. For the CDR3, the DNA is TGTGCCAGCAGGCGACCCCAGGGGGAGGTGCAGTACTTC.

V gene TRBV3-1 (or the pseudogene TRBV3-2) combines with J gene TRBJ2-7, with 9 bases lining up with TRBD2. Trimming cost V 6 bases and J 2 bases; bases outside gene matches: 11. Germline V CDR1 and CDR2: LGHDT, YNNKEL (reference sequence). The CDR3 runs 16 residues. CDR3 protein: CASSFREAGGPYEQYF. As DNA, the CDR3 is TGTGCCAGCAGTTTCCGGGAAGCGGGAGGTCCCTACGAGCAGTACTTC.

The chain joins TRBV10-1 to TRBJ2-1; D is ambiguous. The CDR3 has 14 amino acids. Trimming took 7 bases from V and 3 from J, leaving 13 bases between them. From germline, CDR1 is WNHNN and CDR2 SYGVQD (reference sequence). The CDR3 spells CASKVRVDYNEQFF. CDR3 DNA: TGCGCCAGCAAAGTCCGGGTGGACTACAATGAGCAGTTCTTC.

The CDR3 is CATSREAGYYEQYF. The CDR3 nucleotides read TGTGCCACCAGCAGAGAGGCAGGGTACTACGAGCAGTACTTC. This rearrangement joins TRBV15 to TRBJ2-7; perhaps TRBD1 as D (5 bases). Germline CDR1 LNHNV, CDR2 YYDKDF (reference sequence). Trimming cost V 0 bases and J 3 bases, with 9 bases left between them. The CDR3 runs 14 residues.

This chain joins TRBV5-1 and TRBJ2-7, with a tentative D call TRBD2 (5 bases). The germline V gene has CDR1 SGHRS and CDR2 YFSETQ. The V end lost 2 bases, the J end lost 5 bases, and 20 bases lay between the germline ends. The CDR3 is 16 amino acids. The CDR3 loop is CASSFSAGLTANEQYF. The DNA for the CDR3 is TGCGCCAGCAGCTTCAGCGCGGGCTTGACCGCTAACGAGCAGTACTTC.

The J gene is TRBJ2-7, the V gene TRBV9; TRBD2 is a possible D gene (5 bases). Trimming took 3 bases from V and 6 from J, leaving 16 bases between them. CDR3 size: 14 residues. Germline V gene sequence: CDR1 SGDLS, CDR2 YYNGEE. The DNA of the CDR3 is TGTGCCAGCAGCGCCCGGACTGGTTGGCGCGAGCAGTACTTC. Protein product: CASSARTGWREQYF.

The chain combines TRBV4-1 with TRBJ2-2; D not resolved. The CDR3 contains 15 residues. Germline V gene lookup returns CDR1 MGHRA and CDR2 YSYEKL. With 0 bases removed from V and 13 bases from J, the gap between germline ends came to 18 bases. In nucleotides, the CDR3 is TGCGCCAGCAGCCAAGATATTAGCCAGCTAAACGCGCTGTTTTTT. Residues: CASSQDISQLNALFF.

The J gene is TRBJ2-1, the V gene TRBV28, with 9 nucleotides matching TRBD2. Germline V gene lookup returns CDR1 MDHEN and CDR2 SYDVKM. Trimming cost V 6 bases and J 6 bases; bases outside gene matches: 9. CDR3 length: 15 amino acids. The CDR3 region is CASSQTSGRPNEQFF. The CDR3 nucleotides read TGTGCCAGCAGCCAAACTAGCGGGCGACCCAATGAGCAGTTCTTC. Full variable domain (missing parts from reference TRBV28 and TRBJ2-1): DVKVTQSSRYLVKRTGEKVFLECVQDMDHENMFWYRQDPGLGLRLIYFSYDVKMKEKGDIPEGYSVSREKKERFSLILESASTNQTSMYLCASSQTSGRPNEQFFGPGTRLTVL.

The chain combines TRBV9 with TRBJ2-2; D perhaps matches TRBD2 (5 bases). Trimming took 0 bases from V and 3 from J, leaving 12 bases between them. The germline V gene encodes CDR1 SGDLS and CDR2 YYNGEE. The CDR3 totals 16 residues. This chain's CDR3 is CASSVGFGDYTGELFF. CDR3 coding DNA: TGTGCCAGCAGCGTAGGGTTCGGGGATTACACCGGGGAGCTGTTTTTT.